Below are 3 T cell receptor beta chains sequenced from a single sample in a study of response to subunit inactivated influenza vaccine. From the RT-PCR reads, TCRdb called clonotypes with MiXCR, one entry per CDR3 protein. The sample comprises hundreds of thousands of distinct CDR3 sequences, approximately 14% of which are singletons, and around 7.6% rests with the top ten. The sequencing here drew on PBMCs from blood, taken 14 to 15 days before vaccination. Every receptor here comes from a man between 45 and 60 years old who received an inactivated influenza vaccine.

The chain joins TRBV12-3 or TRBV12-4 to TRBJ2-7; the D is unclear. Deletions cut 2 bases from V and 5 bases from J, with 16 bases between. The CDR3 totals 15 residues. CDR3 sequence: CASSLRLTPRDEQYF. The CDR3 nucleotides read TGTGCCAGCAGTTTAAGGCTGACCCCCCGGGACGAGCAGTACTTC.

This clonotype was detected ten times or more. This CDR3 reads CAISDPGHTGDEQYF. CDR3 in DNA: TGTGCCATCAGTGACCCGGGACACACAGGCGACGAGCAGTACTTC. The chain links TRBV10-3 to TRBJ2-7, with a weak D call TRBD1 (6 bases). CDR1 and CDR2 from the germline V gene are ENHRY and SYGVKD. V lost 3 bases and J lost 5, with 17 bases in between. The CDR3 covers 15 residues.

This clonotype was seen only a few times. The rearrangement uses TRBV9 and TRBJ1-5; D call uncertain. V was pared by 4 bases and J by 11 bases, with 19 bases between. Germline V gene sequence: CDR1 SGDLS, CDR2 YYNGEE. The CDR3 length is 14 residues. The CDR3: CASSPASDRGAQHF. CDR3 DNA: TGTGCCAGCAGCCCCGCGTCCGACCGGGGAGCCCAGCATTTT.